This T cell receptor (beta chain) was recorded in a study of T cell responses to AZD1222 COVID-19 vaccine. In regard to this clone: Its target is unknown.

Study conclusions and caveats: Clonal diversity may have been underestimated in mostly white British donors. Samples come after the peak T cell response, not at day 14.

V shed 4 bases and J shed 3 bases, with 13 bases lying between them. CDR1 and CDR2 (germline): LNHDA, SQIVND (reference sequence). This CDR3 is 15 amino acids long. Clones were read by immunoSEQ multiplex PCR, and TCRdb kept only the in-frame ones, dropping some. The sample lists 150,000 to 180,000 clones; about 87% were seen once. The sample in question was peripheral blood, obtained on day 0 of AZD1222 vaccination. This sequence joins TRBV19 and TRBJ2-4; TRBD1 is a possible D gene (5 bases). The clonotype originates from an adult in good health. Here the CDR3 reads CASSTPGLGKNIQYF. The CDR3 DNA follows: TGTGCCAGTAGTACGCCAGGGTTGGGCAAAAACATTCAGTACTTC.